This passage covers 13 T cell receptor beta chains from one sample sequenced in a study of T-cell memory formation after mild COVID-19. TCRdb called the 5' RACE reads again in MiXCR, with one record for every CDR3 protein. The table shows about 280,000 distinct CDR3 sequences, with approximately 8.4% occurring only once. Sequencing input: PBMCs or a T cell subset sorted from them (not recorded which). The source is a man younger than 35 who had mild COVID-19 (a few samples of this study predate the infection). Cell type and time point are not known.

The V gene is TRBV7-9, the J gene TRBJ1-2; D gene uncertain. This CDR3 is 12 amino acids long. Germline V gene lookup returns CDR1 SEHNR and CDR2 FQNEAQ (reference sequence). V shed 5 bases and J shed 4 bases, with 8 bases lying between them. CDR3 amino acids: CASSASSYGYTF. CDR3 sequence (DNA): TGTGCCAGCAGCGCCAGTAGCTATGGCTACACCTTC. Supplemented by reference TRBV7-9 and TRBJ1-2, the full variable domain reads DTGVSQNPRHKITKRGQNVTFRCDPISEHNRLYWYRQTLGQGPEFLTYFQNEAQLEKSRLLSDRFSAERPKGSFSTLEIQRTEQGDSAMYLCASSASSYGYTFGSGTRLTVV.

CDR3 amino acids: CASSPGFNQPQHF. The CDR3 nucleotides read TGTGCCAGCAGCCCGGGATTCAATCAGCCCCAGCATTTT. The chain combines TRBV5-4 with TRBJ1-5; D gene unclear. The CDR3 covers 13 residues. The V end lost 4 bases, the J end lost 3 bases, and 8 bases lay between the germline ends. CDR1 and CDR2 from the germline V gene are SGHNT and YYREEE (reference sequence).

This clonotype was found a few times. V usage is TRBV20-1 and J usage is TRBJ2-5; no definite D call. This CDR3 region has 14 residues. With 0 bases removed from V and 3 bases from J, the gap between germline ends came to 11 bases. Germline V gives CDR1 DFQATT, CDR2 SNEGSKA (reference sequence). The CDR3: CSARDQRSKETQYF. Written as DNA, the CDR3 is TGCAGTGCTAGAGATCAGCGCAGCAAAGAGACCCAGTACTTC.

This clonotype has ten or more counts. The CDR3 DNA reads TGCGCCAGCAGCGACAGGGGGTACAATGAGCAGTTCTTC. This gives the protein CASSDRGYNEQFF. This chain links TRBV5-1 with TRBJ2-1; TRBD1 matches 9 bases. This CDR3 is 13 amino acids long. The germline V gene encodes CDR1 SGHRS and CDR2 YFSETQ. V lost 4 bases to trimming and J lost 4 bases; unmatched junction nucleotides: 0.

The CDR3 reads CASSYSRGGDEQFF. The DNA of the CDR3 is TGTGCCAGCAGTTACTCACGCGGGGGCGATGAGCAGTTCTTC. The chain combines TRBV6-2 or TRBV6-3 with TRBJ2-1, with a weak D call TRBD2 (7 bases). Trimming shortened V by 0 bases and J by 8 bases, and 11 bases separated the two germline ends. CDR1 and CDR2 (germline): MNHEY, SVGEGT. The CDR3 runs 14 residues.

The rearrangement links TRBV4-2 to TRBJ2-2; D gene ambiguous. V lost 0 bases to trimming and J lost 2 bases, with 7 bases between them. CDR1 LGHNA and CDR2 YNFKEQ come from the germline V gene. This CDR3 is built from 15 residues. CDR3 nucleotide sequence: TGTGCCAGCAGCCAAGATTCTATTAACACCGGGGAGCTGTTTTTT. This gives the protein CASSQDSINTGELFF.

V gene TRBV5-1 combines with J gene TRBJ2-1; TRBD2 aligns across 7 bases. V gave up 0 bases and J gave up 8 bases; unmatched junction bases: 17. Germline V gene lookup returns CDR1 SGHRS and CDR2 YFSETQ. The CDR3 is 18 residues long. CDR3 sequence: CASSLARASGKPWDEQFF. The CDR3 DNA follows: TGCGCCAGCAGCTTGGCCAGGGCTAGCGGCAAACCTTGGGATGAGCAGTTCTTC.

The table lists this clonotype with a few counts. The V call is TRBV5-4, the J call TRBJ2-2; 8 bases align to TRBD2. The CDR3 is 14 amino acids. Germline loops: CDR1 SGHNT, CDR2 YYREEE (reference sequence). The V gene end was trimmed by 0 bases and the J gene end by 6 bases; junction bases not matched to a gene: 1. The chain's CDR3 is CASSLAGGAGELFF. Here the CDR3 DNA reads TGTGCCAGCAGCTTGGCCGGGGGGGCCGGGGAGCTGTTTTTT.

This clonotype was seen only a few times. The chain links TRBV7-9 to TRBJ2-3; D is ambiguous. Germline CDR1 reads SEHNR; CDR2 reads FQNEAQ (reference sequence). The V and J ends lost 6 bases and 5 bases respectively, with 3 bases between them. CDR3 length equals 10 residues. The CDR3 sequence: CASSIDTQYF. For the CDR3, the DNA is TGTGCCAGCAGTATAGATACGCAGTATTTT.

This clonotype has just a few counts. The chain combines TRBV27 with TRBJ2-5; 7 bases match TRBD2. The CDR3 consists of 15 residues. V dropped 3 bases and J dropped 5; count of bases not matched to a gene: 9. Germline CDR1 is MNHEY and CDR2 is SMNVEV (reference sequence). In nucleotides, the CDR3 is TGTGCCAGCAGTTTGGCTCTGGGGCGGGAGGAGACCCAGTACTTC. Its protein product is CASSLALGREETQYF.

This CDR3 is CASSFGQDQETQYF. The CDR3 coding sequence is TGTGCCAGCAGTTTCGGACAGGACCAAGAGACCCAGTACTTC. The gene calls are TRBV6-5 and TRBJ2-5, with TRBD1 identical over 7 bases. V dropped 4 bases and J dropped 0; count of bases not matched to a gene: 2. This CDR3 has 14 amino acids. Germline V gene data show CDR1 as MNHEY and CDR2 as SVGAGI.

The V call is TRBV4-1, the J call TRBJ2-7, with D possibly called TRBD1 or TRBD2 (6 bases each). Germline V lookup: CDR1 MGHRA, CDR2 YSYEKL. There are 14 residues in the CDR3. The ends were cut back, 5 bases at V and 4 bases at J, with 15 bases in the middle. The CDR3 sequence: CASSVADSPYEQYV. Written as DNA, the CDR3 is TGCGCCAGCAGCGTAGCGGACAGCCCATACGAGCAGTACGTC.

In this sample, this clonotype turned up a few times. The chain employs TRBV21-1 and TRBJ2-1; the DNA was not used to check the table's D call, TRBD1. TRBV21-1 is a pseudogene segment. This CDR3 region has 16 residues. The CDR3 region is CASSASGRDKNNEQFF. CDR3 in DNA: TGTGCCAGCAGCGCCAGTGGTAGGGACAAAAACAATGAGCAGTTCTTC.